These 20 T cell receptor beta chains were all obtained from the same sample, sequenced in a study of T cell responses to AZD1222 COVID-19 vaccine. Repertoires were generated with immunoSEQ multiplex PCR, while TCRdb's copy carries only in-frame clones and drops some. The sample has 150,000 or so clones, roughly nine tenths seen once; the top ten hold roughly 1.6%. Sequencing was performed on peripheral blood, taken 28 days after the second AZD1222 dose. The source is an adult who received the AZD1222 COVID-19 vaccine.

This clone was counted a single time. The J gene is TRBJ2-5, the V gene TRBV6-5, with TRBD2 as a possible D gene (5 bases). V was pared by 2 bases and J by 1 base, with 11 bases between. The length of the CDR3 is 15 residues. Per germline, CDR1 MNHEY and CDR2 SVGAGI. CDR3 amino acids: CASSYASKTQETQYF. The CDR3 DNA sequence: TGTGCCAGCAGTTACGCTAGCAAAACCCAAGAGACCCAGTACTTC.

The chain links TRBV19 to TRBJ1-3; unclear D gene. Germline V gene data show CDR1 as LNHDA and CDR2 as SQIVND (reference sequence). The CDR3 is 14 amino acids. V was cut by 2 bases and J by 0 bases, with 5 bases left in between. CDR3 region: CASSIKSSGNTIYF. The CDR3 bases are TGTGCCAGTAGTATAAAGAGCTCTGGAAACACCATATATTTT.

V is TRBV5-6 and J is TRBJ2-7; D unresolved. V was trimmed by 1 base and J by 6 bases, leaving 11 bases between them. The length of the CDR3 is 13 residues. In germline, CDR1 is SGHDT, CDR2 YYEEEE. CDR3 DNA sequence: TGTGCCAGCAGCTTGTATTCTGGGGTCGAGCAGTACTTC. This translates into CASSLYSGVEQYF.

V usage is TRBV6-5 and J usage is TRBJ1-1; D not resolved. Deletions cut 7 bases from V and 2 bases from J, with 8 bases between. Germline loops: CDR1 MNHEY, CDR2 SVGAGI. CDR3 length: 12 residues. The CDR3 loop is CASTASNTEAFF. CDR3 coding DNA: TGTGCCAGCACAGCGAGTAACACTGAAGCTTTCTTT.

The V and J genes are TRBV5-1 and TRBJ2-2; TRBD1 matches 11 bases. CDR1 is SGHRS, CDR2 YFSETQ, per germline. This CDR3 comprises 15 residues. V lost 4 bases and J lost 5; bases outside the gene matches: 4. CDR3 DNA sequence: TGCGCCAGCAGCGTATGGGACAGGGGGACCGGGGAGCTGTTTTTT. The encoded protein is CASSVWDRGTGELFF.

CDR3 nucleotide sequence: TGTGCCAGCAGTGAATTGCAGGGTTCGGAGACCCAGTACTTC. As protein: CASSELQGSETQYF. This chain joins TRBV2 and TRBJ2-5; TRBD1 might be the D (5 bases). CDR3 size: 14 residues. Germline V CDR1 and CDR2: SNHLY, FYNNEI. V shed 2 bases and J shed 5 bases, with 12 bases lying between them. The variable domain in full, with the rest retrieved from reference TRBV2 and TRBJ2-5, is EPEVTQTPSHQVTQMGQEVILRCVPISNHLYFYWYRQILGQKVEFLVSFYNNEISEKSEIFDDQFSVERPDGSNFTLKIRSTKLEDSAMYFCASSELQGSETQYFGPGTRLLVL.

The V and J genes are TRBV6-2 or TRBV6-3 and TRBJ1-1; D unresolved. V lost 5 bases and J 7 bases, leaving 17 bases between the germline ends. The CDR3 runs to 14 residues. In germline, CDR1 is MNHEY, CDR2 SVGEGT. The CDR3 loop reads CASSRRAPVVEAFF. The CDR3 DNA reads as TGTGCCAGCAGTCGCCGGGCCCCCGTCGTTGAAGCTTTCTTT.

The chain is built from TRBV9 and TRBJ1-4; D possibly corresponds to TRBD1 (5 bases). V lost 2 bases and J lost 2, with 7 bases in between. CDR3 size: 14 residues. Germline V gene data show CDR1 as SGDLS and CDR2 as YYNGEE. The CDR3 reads CASSVEGTNEKLFF. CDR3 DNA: TGTGCCAGCAGCGTTGAGGGGACTAATGAAAAACTGTTTTTT.

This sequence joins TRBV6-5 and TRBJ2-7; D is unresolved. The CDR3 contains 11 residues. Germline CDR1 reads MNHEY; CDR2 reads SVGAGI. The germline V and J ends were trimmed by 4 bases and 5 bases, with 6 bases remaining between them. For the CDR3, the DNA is TGTGCCAGCAGTTCCGGCCACGAGCAGTACTTC. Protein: CASSSGHEQYF.

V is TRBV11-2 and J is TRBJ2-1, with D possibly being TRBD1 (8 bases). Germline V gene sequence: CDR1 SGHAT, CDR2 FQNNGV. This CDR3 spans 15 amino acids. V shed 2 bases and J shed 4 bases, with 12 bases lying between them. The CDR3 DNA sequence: TGTGCCAGCAGCTTACACAGGGGGGGATACAATGAGCAGTTCTTC. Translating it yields CASSLHRGGYNEQFF.

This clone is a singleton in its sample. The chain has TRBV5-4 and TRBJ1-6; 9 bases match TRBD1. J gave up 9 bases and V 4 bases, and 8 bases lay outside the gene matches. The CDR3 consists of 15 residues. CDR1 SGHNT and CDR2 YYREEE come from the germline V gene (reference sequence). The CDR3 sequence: CASSIRDRAISPLHF. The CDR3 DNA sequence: TGTGCCAGCAGCATTCGGGACAGGGCGATTTCACCCCTCCACTTT.

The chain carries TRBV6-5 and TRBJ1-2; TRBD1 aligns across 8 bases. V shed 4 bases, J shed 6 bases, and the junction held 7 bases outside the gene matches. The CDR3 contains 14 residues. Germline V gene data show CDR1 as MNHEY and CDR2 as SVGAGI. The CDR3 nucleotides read TGTGCCAGCAGTTTTCCGGACAGGGTTAATGGCTACACCTTC. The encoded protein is CASSFPDRVNGYTF.

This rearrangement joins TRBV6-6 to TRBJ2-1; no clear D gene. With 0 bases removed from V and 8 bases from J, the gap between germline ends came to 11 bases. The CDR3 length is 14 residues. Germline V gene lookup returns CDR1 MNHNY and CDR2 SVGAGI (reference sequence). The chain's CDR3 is CASSYSGRTDEQFF. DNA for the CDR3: TGTGCCAGCAGTTACTCGGGCCGTACGGATGAGCAGTTCTTC.

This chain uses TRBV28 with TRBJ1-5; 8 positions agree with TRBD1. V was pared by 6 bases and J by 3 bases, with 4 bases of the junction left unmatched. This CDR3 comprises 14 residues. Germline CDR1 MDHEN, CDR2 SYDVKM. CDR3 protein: CASRGTGSNQPQHF. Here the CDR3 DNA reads TGTGCCAGCAGGGGGACAGGATCCAATCAGCCCCAGCATTTT.

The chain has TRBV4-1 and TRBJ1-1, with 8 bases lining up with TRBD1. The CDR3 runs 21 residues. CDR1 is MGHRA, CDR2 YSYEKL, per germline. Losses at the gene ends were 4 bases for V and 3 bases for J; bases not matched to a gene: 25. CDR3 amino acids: CASSRDPGQGWIRELDTEAFF. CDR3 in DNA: TGCGCCAGCAGCCGAGATCCCGGACAGGGATGGATTCGTGAACTGGACACTGAAGCTTTCTTT.

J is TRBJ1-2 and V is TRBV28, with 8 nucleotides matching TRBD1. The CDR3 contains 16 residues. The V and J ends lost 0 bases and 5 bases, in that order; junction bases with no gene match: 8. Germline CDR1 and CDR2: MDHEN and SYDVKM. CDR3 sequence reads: CASSLWAGGGYYGYTF. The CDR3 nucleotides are TGTGCCAGCAGTTTATGGGCAGGGGGCGGTTATTATGGCTACACCTTC.

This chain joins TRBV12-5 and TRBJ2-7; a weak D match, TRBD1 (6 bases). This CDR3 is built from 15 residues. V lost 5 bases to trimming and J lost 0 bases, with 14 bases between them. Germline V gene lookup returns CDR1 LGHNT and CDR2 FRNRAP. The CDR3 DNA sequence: TGTGCTAGTGGTAGCTCTCAGGGGTCCTCCTACGAGCAGTACTTC. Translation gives CASGSSQGSSYEQYF.

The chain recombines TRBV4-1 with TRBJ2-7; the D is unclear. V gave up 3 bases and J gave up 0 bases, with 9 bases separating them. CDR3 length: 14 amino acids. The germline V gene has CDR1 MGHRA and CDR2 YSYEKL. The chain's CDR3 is CASSHPTRSYEQYF. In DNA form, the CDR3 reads TGCGCCAGCAGCCATCCAACCCGCTCCTACGAGCAGTACTTC.

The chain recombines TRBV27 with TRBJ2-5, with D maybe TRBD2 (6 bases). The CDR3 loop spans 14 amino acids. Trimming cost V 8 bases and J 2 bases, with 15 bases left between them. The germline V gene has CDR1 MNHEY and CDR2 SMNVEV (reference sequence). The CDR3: CASGRGLLQETQYF. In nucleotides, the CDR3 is TGTGCCAGCGGGCGGGGACTGTTACAAGAGACCCAGTACTTC.

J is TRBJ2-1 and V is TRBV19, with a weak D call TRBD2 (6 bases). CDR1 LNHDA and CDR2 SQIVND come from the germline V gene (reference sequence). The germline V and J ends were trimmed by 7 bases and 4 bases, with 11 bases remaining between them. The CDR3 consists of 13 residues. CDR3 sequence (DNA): TGTGCCAGTACCTCTAGCGTATACAATGAGCAGTTCTTC. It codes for CASTSSVYNEQFF.